These T cell receptor beta chains were read from a single sample in a study of identical twins. MiXCR was run by TCRdb on the 5' RACE reads, yielding one entry per CDR3 protein. The sample contains approximately 300,000 distinct CDR3 sequences, more than 8% of which appear only once. The sample also formed part of further work on yellow fever vaccine responses in identical twins.

The specimen sequenced was CD8+ T cells sorted from blood. These TCRs come from a woman aged 18-30 years in good health. The CDR3 runs from the conserved cysteine through the conserved F or W. D genes are given only for firm matches. The listing skips clone size in some rows; elsewhere it reads once, few, many or a size class.

d_call j_call clone_size v_call cdr3_nt cdr3_aa
. TRBJ2-7 . TRBV2 TGTGCCAGCAGTGCGGCACAGGGCTACGAGCAGTACTTC CASSAAQGYEQYF
. TRBJ2-1 . TRBV7-9 TGTGCCAGCAGCCCAGCAGGAGGGATCGAGCAGTTCTTC CASSPAGGIEQFF
. TRBJ2-3 many TRBV20-1 TGCAGTGCTAGGGGTGGGAGCACAGATACGCAGTATTTT CSARGGSTDTQYF
TRBD2 TRBJ2-2 . TRBV12-3/TRBV12-4 TGTGCCAGCACCTCACAGCGGGAGTTCGGGGAGCTGTTTTTT CASTSQREFGELFF
. TRBJ2-3 . TRBV7-9 TGTGCCAGCAGACCCCCGGGGGGCGTGGACACAGATACGCAGTATTTT CASRPPGGVDTDTQYF
. TRBJ2-7 many TRBV5-1 TGCGCCTGGAACTCCTACGAGCAGTACTTC CAWNSYEQYF
. TRBJ2-1 few TRBV29-1 . CSVVSLWREAGSSYNEQFF
TRBD1 TRBJ2-6 . TRBV29-1 TGCAGCGTCTTGGTCGGACAGGGCAACTCTGGGGCCAACGTCCTGACTTTC CSVLVGQGNSGANVLTF
. TRBJ2-5 . TRBV4-3 TGCGCCAGCAGCCAGGACAGCTACCAAGAGACCCAGTACTTC CASSQDSYQETQYF
. TRBJ2-7 few TRBV18 TGTGCCAGCTCACCGGGGGCAGGGGCCTACGAGCAGTACTTC CASSPGAGAYEQYF
. TRBJ1-1 few TRBV28 TGTGCCAGCACATTTCCGGGGAACACTGAAGCTTTCTTT CASTFPGNTEAFF
. TRBJ2-3 many TRBV7-9 TGTGCCAGCAGCCCCGGCGGTGGCGGGGTCACAGATACGCAGTATTTT CASSPGGGGVTDTQYF
. TRBJ2-7 many TRBV28 TGTGCCAGCAGTTTAATGGGGGAGGCCTACGAGCAGTACTTC CASSLMGEAYEQYF
. TRBJ2-7 many TRBV4-1 TGCGCCAGCAGCCAAGAACTCCTAAGTAACGAGCAGTACTTC CASSQELLSNEQYF
. TRBJ2-3 . TRBV10-3 TGTGCCATCAAAAAAACGGAGGGGGGCACAGATACGCAGTATTTT CAIKKTEGGTDTQYF
. TRBJ1-6 many TRBV5-1 TGCGCCAGCAGCTTGTTGGCGACAGGAGTAAATTCACCCCTCCACTTT CASSLLATGVNSPLHF
TRBD2 TRBJ2-5 . TRBV7-2 TGTGCCAGCAGCTTAGCGCAGGGGGGACTAGCGGGGACCAAAGAGACCCAGTACTTC CASSLAQGGLAGTKETQYF
TRBD1 TRBJ2-6 few TRBV12-3/TRBV12-4 TGTGCCAGCGGGACAGGGGTCGACTCTGGGGCCAACGTCCTGACTTTC CASGTGVDSGANVLTF
TRBD2 TRBJ2-5 many TRBV20-1 TGCAGTGCTAGAGACCTCCCCCTCACTAGCGGGTCTTACCAAGAGACCCAGTACTTC CSARDLPLTSGSYQETQYF
. TRBJ2-7 many TRBV20-1 TGCAGTGCTCCAGAAATAACGGGACCGATCTCCTACGAGCAGTACTTC CSAPEITGPISYEQYF
. TRBJ2-7 few TRBV11-2 TGTGCCAGCAGCTTATCATATTACGAATACGAGCAGTACTTC CASSLSYYEYEQYF
. TRBJ2-2 . TRBV6-5 TGTGCCAGCAGTTACGAACAGGGTTACACCGGGGAGCTGTTTTTT CASSYEQGYTGELFF
. TRBJ2-5 many TRBV29-1 TGCAGCGTTGAAGATTATGGATACCAAGAGACCCAGTACTTC CSVEDYGYQETQYF
TRBD2 TRBJ2-3 . TRBV28 TGTGCCAGCAGTTTATTGCGGGAGTGGGATACGCAGTATTTT CASSLLREWDTQYF
. TRBJ2-7 few TRBV7-9 TGTGCCAGCAGCGACGCTCGTCGGCGGGGCCACTACGAGCAGTACTTC CASSDARRRGHYEQYF
TRBD2 TRBJ2-3 . TRBV20-1 TGCAGTGCAGAGATTAGTTGGCGGGAGGGGAGCACAGATACGCAGTATTTT CSAEISWREGSTDTQYF
. TRBJ2-3 many TRBV2 TGTGCCAGCAGTTCAGGACTTCAAGAGACAGATACGCAGTATTTT CASSSGLQETDTQYF
. TRBJ1-5 . TRBV7-9 TGTGCCAGCAGCCGTCCAGGGTATAGCAATCAGCCCCAGCATTTT CASSRPGYSNQPQHF
. TRBJ2-2 few TRBV5-8 TGTGCCAGCAGCTTGGCAGGGTTTAACACCGGGGAGCTGTTTTTT CASSLAGFNTGELFF
. TRBJ2-3 few TRBV9 TGTGCCAGCAGCGTAGGAGGTAGTGGATCGCAGTATTTT CASSVGGSGSQYF
. TRBJ1-4 . TRBV27 TGTGCCAGCAGTTTATCGATTGGGTCAGCCAGCGAAAAACTGTTTTTT CASSLSIGSASEKLFF
. TRBJ1-2 few TRBV28 TGTGCCAGCGAGGACGTTCGAAACCAAAACTATGGCTACACCTTC CASEDVRNQNYGYTF
TRBD1 TRBJ1-2 few TRBV6-1 TGTGCCAGCAGAGACCGGACAGGGGTCGATGGCTACACCTTC CASRDRTGVDGYTF
. TRBJ2-2 many TRBV12-3/TRBV12-4 TGTGCCAGCAGTTTTTTCGTTGCCGGGGAGCTGTTTTTT CASSFFVAGELFF
TRBD1 TRBJ2-3 . TRBV5-5 TGTGCCAGCAGCTTGAGTTGGACAGGGGAGGAGACAGATACGCAGTATTTT CASSLSWTGEETDTQYF
TRBD1 TRBJ2-1 few TRBV6-4 TGTGCCAGCAGTGACTCCACAGGGGCTGATGAGCAGTTCTTC CASSDSTGADEQFF
. TRBJ2-7 . TRBV29-1 TGCAGCGTCGGGTACGGATCCGGCGAGCAGTACTTC CSVGYGSGEQYF
TRBD1 TRBJ2-3 many TRBV27 TGTGCCAGCAGAGGTTGGACAGGAAGAGAGTGGGGAGATACGCAGTATTTT CASRGWTGREWGDTQYF
TRBD1 TRBJ1-5 many TRBV4-3 TGCGCCAGCAGCCAGGACAGGGAGGTCAATCAGCCCCAGCATTTT CASSQDREVNQPQHF
TRBD1 TRBJ2-7 . TRBV6-5 TGTGCCAGCAGTTACCCCTCCAGGACAGGGGACAGCTCCTACGAGCAGTACTTC CASSYPSRTGDSSYEQYF
TRBD2 TRBJ2-1 many TRBV5-1 TGCGCCAGCAGCGGAACGGGACTAGCCACCTACAATGAGCAGTTCTTC CASSGTGLATYNEQFF
TRBD2 TRBJ2-7 . TRBV27 TGTGCCAGCAGCTCACCCGGACTAGCGGGAGGTTCATTCTACGAGCAGTACTTC CASSSPGLAGGSFYEQYF
. TRBJ2-7 . TRBV4-3 TGCGCCAGCAGCCAAGTGGAGGGCCCCGGATACGAGCAGTACTTC CASSQVEGPGYEQYF
. TRBJ2-7 many TRBV4-3 TGCGCCAGCAGCCAAGATTCAGGTCCCTCCTACGAGCAGTACTTC CASSQDSGPSYEQYF
TRBD1 TRBJ2-5 few TRBV7-9 TGTGCCAGCAGCTTAGCGACAGGGGGCCGTGAGACCCAGTACTTC CASSLATGGRETQYF
. TRBJ1-2 . TRBV4-1 TGCGCCAGCAGCCAAGGAAGTTTTGGCTATGGCTACACCTTC CASSQGSFGYGYTF
. TRBJ2-5 few TRBV11-1 TGTGCCAGCAGCTTCCCAATGACACCTTTAGGGTATGTCGGAGAGACCCAGTACTTC CASSFPMTPLGYVGETQYF
TRBD1 TRBJ2-1 few TRBV9 TGTGCCAGCAGCGTAAACAGGGGGCTTGTAAATGAGCAGTTCTTC CASSVNRGLVNEQFF
. TRBJ1-5 few TRBV25-1 TGTGCCAGCAGTGAATCTAAGAAGGACAATCAGCCCCAGCATTTT CASSESKKDNQPQHF
. TRBJ2-7 few TRBV4-2 TGTGCCAGCAGCCAAGAGGGATCCCCCTACGAGCAGTACTTC CASSQEGSPYEQYF
TRBD2 TRBJ2-7 many TRBV7-8 TGTGCCAGCAGCCCGGGACTAGCGGGAGCTTACGAGCAGTACTTC CASSPGLAGAYEQYF
. TRBJ2-1 few TRBV20-1 TGCAGTGCTAGAGATCTAAGGGGTGCCTACAATGAGCAGTTCTTC CSARDLRGAYNEQFF
. TRBJ2-7 many TRBV14 TGTGCCAGCAGCCAAGGGTTGGCTAGCTACGAGCAGTACTTC CASSQGLASYEQYF
TRBD2 TRBJ2-7 many TRBV5-1 TGCGCCAGCAGCCTACCCGGGACTAGCGGGAGTTACGAGCAGTACTTC CASSLPGTSGSYEQYF
. TRBJ2-2 many TRBV7-9 TGTGCCAGCAGCGGACGGGACAAGTACACCGGGGAGCTGTTTTTT CASSGRDKYTGELFF
. TRBJ2-1 many TRBV12-3/TRBV12-4 TGTGCCAGCAGTTTGGGGCAGGCAGAGTTCTTC CASSLGQAEFF